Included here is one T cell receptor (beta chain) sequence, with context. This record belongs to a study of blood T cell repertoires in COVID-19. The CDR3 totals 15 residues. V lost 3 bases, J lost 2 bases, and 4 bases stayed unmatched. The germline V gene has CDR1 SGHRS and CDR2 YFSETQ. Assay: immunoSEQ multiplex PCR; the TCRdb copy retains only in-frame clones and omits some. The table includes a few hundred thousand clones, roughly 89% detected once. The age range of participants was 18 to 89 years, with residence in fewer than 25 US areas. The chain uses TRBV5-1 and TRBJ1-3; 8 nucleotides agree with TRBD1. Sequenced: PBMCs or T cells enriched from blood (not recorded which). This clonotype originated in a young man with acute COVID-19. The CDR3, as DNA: TGCGCCAGCAGCTCAGGGGGCCTAACTGGAAACACCATATATTTT. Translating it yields CASSSGGLTGNTIYF.